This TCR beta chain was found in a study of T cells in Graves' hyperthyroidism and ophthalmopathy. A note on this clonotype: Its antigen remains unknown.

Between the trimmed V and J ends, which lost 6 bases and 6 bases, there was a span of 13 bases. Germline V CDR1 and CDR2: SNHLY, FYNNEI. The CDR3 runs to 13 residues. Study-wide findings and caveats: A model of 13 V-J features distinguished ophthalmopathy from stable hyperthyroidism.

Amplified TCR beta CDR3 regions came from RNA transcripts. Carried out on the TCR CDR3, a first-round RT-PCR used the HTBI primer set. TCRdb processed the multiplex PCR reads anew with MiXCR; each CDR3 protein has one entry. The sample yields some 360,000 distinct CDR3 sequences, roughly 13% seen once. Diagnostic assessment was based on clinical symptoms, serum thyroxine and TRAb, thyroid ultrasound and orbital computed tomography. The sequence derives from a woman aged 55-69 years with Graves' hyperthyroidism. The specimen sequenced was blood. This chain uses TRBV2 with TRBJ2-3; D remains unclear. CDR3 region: CASSRTPKDTQYF. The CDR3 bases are TGTGCCAGCAGCAGGACCCCGAAGGATACGCAGTATTTT.